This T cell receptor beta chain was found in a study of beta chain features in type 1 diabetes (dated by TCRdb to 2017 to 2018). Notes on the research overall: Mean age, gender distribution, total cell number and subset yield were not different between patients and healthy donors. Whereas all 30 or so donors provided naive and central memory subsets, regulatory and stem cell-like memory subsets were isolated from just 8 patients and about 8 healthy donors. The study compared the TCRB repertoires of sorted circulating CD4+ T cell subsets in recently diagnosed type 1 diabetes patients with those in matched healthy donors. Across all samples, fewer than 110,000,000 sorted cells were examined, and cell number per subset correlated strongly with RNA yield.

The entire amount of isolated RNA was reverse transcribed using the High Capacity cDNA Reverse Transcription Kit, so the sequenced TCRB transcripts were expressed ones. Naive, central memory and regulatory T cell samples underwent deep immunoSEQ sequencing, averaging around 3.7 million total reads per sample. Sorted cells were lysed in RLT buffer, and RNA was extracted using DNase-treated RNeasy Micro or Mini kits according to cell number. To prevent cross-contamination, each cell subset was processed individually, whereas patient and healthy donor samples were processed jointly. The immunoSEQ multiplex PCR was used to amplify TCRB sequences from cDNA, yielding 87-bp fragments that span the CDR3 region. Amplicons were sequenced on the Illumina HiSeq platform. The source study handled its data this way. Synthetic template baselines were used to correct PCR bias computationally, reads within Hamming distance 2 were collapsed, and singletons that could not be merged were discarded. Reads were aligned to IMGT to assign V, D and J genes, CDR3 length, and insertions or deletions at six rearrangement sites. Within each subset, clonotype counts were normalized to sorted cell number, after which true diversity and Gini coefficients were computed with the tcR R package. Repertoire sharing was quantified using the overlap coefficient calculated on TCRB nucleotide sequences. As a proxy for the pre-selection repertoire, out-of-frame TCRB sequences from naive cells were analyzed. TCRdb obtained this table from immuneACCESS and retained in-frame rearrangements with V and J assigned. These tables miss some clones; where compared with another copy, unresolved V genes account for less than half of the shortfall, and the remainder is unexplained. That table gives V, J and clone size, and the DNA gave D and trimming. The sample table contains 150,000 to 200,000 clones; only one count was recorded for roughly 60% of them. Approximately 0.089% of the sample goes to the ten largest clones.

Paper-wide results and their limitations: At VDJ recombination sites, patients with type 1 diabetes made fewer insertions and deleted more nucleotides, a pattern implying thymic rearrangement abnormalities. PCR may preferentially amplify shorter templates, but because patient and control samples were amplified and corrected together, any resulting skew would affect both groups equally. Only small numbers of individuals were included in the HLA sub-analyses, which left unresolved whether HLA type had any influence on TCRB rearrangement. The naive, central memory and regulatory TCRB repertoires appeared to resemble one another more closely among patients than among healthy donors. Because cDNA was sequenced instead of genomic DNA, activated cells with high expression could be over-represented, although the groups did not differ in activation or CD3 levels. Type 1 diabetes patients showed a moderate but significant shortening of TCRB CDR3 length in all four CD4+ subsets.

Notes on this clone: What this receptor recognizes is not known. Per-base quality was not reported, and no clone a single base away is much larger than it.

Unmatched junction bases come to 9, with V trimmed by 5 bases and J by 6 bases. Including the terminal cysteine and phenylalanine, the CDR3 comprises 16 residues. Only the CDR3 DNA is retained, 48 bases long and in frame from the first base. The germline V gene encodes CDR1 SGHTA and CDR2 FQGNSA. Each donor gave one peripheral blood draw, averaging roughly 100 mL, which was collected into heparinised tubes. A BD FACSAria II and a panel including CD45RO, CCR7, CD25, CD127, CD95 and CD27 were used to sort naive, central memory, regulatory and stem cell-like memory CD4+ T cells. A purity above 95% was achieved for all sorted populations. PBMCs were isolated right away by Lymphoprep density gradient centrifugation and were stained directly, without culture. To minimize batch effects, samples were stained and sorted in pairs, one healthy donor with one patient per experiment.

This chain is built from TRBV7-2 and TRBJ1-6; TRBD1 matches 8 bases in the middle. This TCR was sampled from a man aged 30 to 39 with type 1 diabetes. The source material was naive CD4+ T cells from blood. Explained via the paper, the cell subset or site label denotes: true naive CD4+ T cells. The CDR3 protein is CASSPQDRVRNSPLHF. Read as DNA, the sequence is TGTGCCAGCAGCCCCCAGGACAGGGTTCGTAATTCACCCCTCCACTTT.